Listed below are T cell receptor beta chains from one sample, sequenced in a study of blood T cell repertoires in COVID-19. Data came from immunoSEQ multiplex PCR; TCRdb stores just in-frame clones and leaves some out. The repertoire has 180,000 or so clones, about 87% of them found once; the top ten carry 3.5% to 5%. Sequencing was done on a sample of peripheral blood. Receptors were obtained from a woman aged 25 to 39 with acute or convalescent COVID-19. CDR3s include the opening cysteine and the closing phenylalanine or tryptophan. A D gene is named only where the DNA matches it firmly.

D gene: -; V gene: TRBV29-1; CDR3 length: 13; J gene: TRBJ2-3; CDR3 protein: CSGGTFGTDTQYF; CDR3 DNA: TGCAGCGGGGGGACTTTCGGCACAGATACGCAGTATTTT
D gene: -; V gene: TRBV9; CDR3 length: 14; J gene: TRBJ2-7; CDR3 protein: CASSVGQFGYEQYF; CDR3 DNA: TGTGCCAGCAGCGTAGGACAGTTTGGCTACGAGCAGTACTTC
D gene: -; V gene: TRBV7-9; CDR3 length: 12; J gene: TRBJ1-1; CDR3 protein: CASSFTGSGVDF; CDR3 DNA: TGTGCCAGCAGCTTTACGGGGTCAGGGGTGGACTTT
D gene: TRBD2; V gene: TRBV11-3; CDR3 length: 15; J gene: TRBJ2-1; CDR3 protein: CASSPGLAAGDEQFF; CDR3 DNA: TGTGCCAGCAGCCCCGGACTAGCGGCCGGTGATGAGCAGTTCTTC
D gene: -; V gene: TRBV12-5; CDR3 length: 15; J gene: TRBJ1-2; CDR3 protein: CASGATADGGYGYTF; CDR3 DNA: TGTGCTAGTGGTGCAACGGCAGACGGAGGTTATGGCTACACCTTC
D gene: -; V gene: TRBV5-1; CDR3 length: 14; J gene: TRBJ2-1; CDR3 protein: CASSLGDFYNEQFF; CDR3 DNA: TGCGCCAGCAGCTTGGGGGACTTTTACAATGAGCAGTTCTTC
D gene: TRBD1; V gene: TRBV7-2; CDR3 length: 15; J gene: TRBJ2-3; CDR3 protein: CASTVRGQVADTQYF; CDR3 DNA: TGTGCCAGCACGGTACGGGGACAGGTGGCAGATACGCAGTATTTT
D gene: -; V gene: TRBV5-1; CDR3 length: 13; J gene: TRBJ2-7; CDR3 protein: CASSSLGGWEQYF; CDR3 DNA: TGCGCCAGCAGCTCTTTAGGGGGATGGGAGCAGTACTTC
D gene: -; V gene: TRBV28; CDR3 length: 13; J gene: TRBJ1-5; CDR3 protein: CASKVTKDQPQHF; CDR3 DNA: TGTGCCAGCAAAGTGACAAAGGATCAGCCCCAGCATTTT
D gene: -; V gene: TRBV7-9; CDR3 length: 13; J gene: TRBJ2-4; CDR3 protein: CASSASGGNIQYF; CDR3 DNA: TGTGCCAGCAGCGCCTCGGGCGGGAACATTCAGTACTTC
D gene: TRBD2; V gene: TRBV4-1; CDR3 length: 15; J gene: TRBJ2-3; CDR3 protein: CASSRGLAGTDTQYF; CDR3 DNA: TGCGCCAGCAGCCGTGGACTAGCTGGCACAGATACGCAGTATTTT
D gene: TRBD2; V gene: TRBV28; CDR3 length: 12; J gene: TRBJ2-1; CDR3 protein: CASSESGRAWFF; CDR3 DNA: TGTGCCAGCAGTGAAAGCGGGAGGGCCTGGTTCTTC
D gene: TRBD1; V gene: TRBV2; CDR3 length: 13; J gene: TRBJ1-1; CDR3 protein: CASSGDRRTEAFF; CDR3 DNA: TGTGCCAGCAGTGGGGACAGGAGAACTGAAGCTTTCTTT
D gene: TRBD2; V gene: TRBV6-5; CDR3 length: 16; J gene: TRBJ2-1; CDR3 protein: CASSYSTSGRGYEQFF; CDR3 DNA: TGTGCCAGCAGTTACTCAACTAGCGGGAGGGGCTATGAGCAGTTCTTC
D gene: -; V gene: TRBV5-1; CDR3 length: 13; J gene: TRBJ2-2; CDR3 protein: CASSSVGTGELFF; CDR3 DNA: TGCGCCAGCAGCTCCGTCGGGACCGGGGAGCTGTTTTTT
D gene: -; V gene: TRBV5-6; CDR3 length: 11; J gene: TRBJ1-2; CDR3 protein: CASSFRFGYTF; CDR3 DNA: TGTGCCAGCAGCTTCCGGTTTGGCTACACCTTC
D gene: -; V gene: TRBV6-5; CDR3 length: 14; J gene: TRBJ1-1; CDR3 protein: CASAQGFGNTEAFF; CDR3 DNA: TGTGCCAGCGCCCAGGGATTCGGGAACACTGAAGCTTTCTTT